This T cell receptor (beta chain) emerged from a study of shared clonotypes between healthy human individuals. Method: immunoSEQ multiplex PCR; TCRdb's copy keeps in-frame clones and lacks some. The table lists around 700,000 clones, about two thirds of them singletons. Overall study findings and caveats: Sampling included only blood; tissue repertoires likely differ.

This clone was recorded a few times. Its antigen remains unidentified. The clonotype comes from a woman aged 25 to 39 in good health. Source material: memory CD4+ T cells sorted from blood. This sample's subset: CD45RA-negative fraction.

CDR3 DNA: TGTGCCATCAGCGCTAGCGGGATAGCGGGAGTCGCCTACAATGAGCAGTTCTTC. The encoded protein is CAISASGIAGVAYNEQFF. V gene TRBV10-3 combines with J gene TRBJ2-1; 9 positions agree with TRBD2. The CDR3 has 18 residues. With 6 bases clipped from V and 2 bases from J, the junction kept 14 bases outside the gene matches. CDR1 is ENHRY, CDR2 SYGVKD, per germline.